What follows are 19 T cell receptor beta chains derived from one specimen sequenced in a study of graft-versus-host responses after intestinal transplantation. No antigen has been assigned to these receptors. TCRdb's copy holds only in-frame clones and misses some; the assay was immunoSEQ multiplex PCR. The sample contains approximately 130,000 clones, approximately 94% of which appear only once. This material consisted of unstimulated CD4+ T cells sorted from spleen or lymph node cells, taken before intestinal transplant. Every receptor here comes from a human donor who received an intestinal transplant.

The chain has TRBV18 and TRBJ1-3; D unclear. This CDR3 contains 14 residues. V lost 0 bases to trimming and J lost 4 bases, with 7 bases between them. CDR1 and CDR2 from the germline V gene are KGHSH and LQKENI. The CDR3 spells CASSPPAGGNTIYF. As DNA, the CDR3 is TGTGCCAGCTCACCACCGGCTGGCGGAAACACCATATATTTT.

This rearrangement joins TRBV10-1 to TRBJ2-1; 8 bases are a match to TRBD2. CDR1 is WNHNN, CDR2 SYGVQD, per germline (reference sequence). This CDR3 region has 15 residues. The V and J ends lost 2 bases and 0 bases, in that order; junction bases with no gene match: 0. The CDR3 DNA follows: TGCGCCAGCAGTGAGGGACTAGCCTCCTACAATGAGCAGTTCTTC. This translates into CASSEGLASYNEQFF.

The V gene is TRBV6-6, the J gene TRBJ2-7; D is unclear. CDR3 size: 14 residues. The V and J ends lost 0 bases and 0 bases respectively, with 6 bases between them. The germline gives CDR1 MNHNY, CDR2 SVGAGI (reference sequence). The CDR3 bases are TGTGCCAGCAGTTACTCGGGGTCCTCCTACGAGCAGTACTTC. This sequence encodes CASSYSGSSYEQYF.

The V and J genes are TRBV10-3 and TRBJ1-1; D is uncertain. CDR1 and CDR2 from the germline V gene are ENHRY and SYGVKD. V was pared by 0 bases and J by 8 bases, with 10 bases between. The CDR3 has 13 amino acids. The CDR3 DNA reads TGTGCCATCAGTGAGTCGAAGGGAACGGAAGCTTTCTTT. This sequence encodes CAISESKGTEAFF.

The chain joins TRBV10-1 to TRBJ2-7; 7 nucleotides line up with TRBD1. The CDR3 consists of 13 residues. V trimming: 6 bases; J trimming: 3 bases; junction bases outside the gene matches: 5. Germline CDR1 is WNHNN and CDR2 is SYGVQD (reference sequence). The CDR3 nucleotides read TGCGCCAGCAGCGAGACAGGGAACTACGAGCAGTACTTC. It specifies CASSETGNYEQYF.

The chain combines TRBV11-2 with TRBJ2-5; D gene uncertain. V lost 5 bases and J 4 bases, leaving 11 bases between the germline ends. This CDR3 is 13 amino acids long. Germline assignment: CDR1 SGHAT and CDR2 FQNNGV. CDR3 coding DNA: TGTGCCAGCAGCCTTCCCCTTCGAGAGACCCAGTACTTC. As protein: CASSLPLRETQYF.

The J gene is TRBJ2-5, the V gene TRBV7-6, with D maybe TRBD1 (6 bases). V was clipped by 4 bases and J by 2 bases, with 17 bases between them. Germline CDR1 SGHVS, CDR2 FNYEAQ. The CDR3 is 16 amino acids. CDR3 residues: CASSSRSRGDQETQYF. The CDR3 DNA follows: TGTGCCAGCAGCTCTCGATCCAGGGGCGATCAAGAGACCCAGTACTTC. Full variable domain (missing parts from reference TRBV7-6 and TRBJ2-5): GAGVSQSPRYKVTKRGQDVALRCDPISGHVSLYWYRQALGQGPEFLTYFNYEAQQDKSGLPNDRFSAERPEGSISTLTIQRTEQRDSAMYRCASSSRSRGDQETQYFGPGTRLLVL.

This chain links TRBV5-1 with TRBJ2-2; 7 nucleotides agree with TRBD1. The V and J ends lost 3 bases and 1 base, in that order; junction bases with no gene match: 6. CDR3 size: 16 residues. Looked up from germline, CDR1 is SGHRS and CDR2 is YFSETQ. This chain's CDR3 is CASSSGWTGNTGELFF. For the CDR3, the DNA is TGCGCCAGCAGCTCCGGGTGGACAGGGAACACCGGGGAGCTGTTTTTT.

V and J are TRBV29-1 and TRBJ2-2; TRBD1 or TRBD2 may be the D gene (6 bases each). Germline CDR1 reads SQVTM; CDR2 reads ANQGSEA. This CDR3 is 14 amino acids long. V was shortened by 6 bases and J by 3 bases, with 14 bases between the two germline ends. As DNA, the CDR3 is TGCAGCGTCAGGCGGGACACGTACACCGGGGAGCTGTTTTTT. It encodes CSVRRDTYTGELFF.

This chain uses TRBV2 with TRBJ1-1; TRBD1 agrees at 8 bases. The ends lost 5 bases at V and 5 bases at J; junction bases unmatched: 7. CDR3 length: 14 amino acids. Germline V gene lookup returns CDR1 SNHLY and CDR2 FYNNEI. This CDR3 is CASSSGGADTEAFF. The CDR3 DNA reads as TGTGCCAGCAGTTCAGGGGGCGCCGATACTGAAGCTTTCTTT.

The V gene is TRBV7-2, the J gene TRBJ1-1; perhaps TRBD1 as D (6 bases). The CDR3 consists of 13 residues. The V gene lost 1 base and the J gene lost 7 bases, with 10 bases spanning the gap. In germline, CDR1 is SGHTA, CDR2 FQGNSA. CDR3 protein: CASSLVAQGEAFF. The CDR3 DNA reads as TGTGCCAGCAGCTTAGTTGCACAGGGTGAAGCTTTCTTT.

Notes on this clone: The identical CDR3 is also encoded by other nucleotide sequences in the sample. The chain joins TRBV2 to TRBJ2-7, with D unresolved. CDR1 and CDR2 (germline): SNHLY, FYNNEI. V was shortened by 4 bases and J by 1 base, with 8 bases between the two germline ends. This CDR3 region has 13 residues. The CDR3 region has the DNA TGTGCCAGCAGTGTAGATAGGTCCTACGAGCAGTACTTC. It is translated as CASSVDRSYEQYF.

This clone was seen just once. V and J are TRBV9 and TRBJ2-2, with D perhaps TRBD2 (5 bases). CDR3 size: 14 residues. The germline CDR1 and CDR2 sequences are SGDLS and YYNGEE. The germline V and J ends were trimmed by 1 base and 1 base, with 5 bases remaining between them. The CDR3 is CASSVRGNTGELFF. The CDR3 DNA reads TGTGCCAGCAGCGTACGGGGGAACACCGGGGAGCTGTTTTTT. The complete variable domain, with remaining parts taken from reference TRBV9 and TRBJ2-2, reads DSGVTQTPKHLITATGQRVTLRCSPRSGDLSVYWYQQSLDQGLQFLIQYYNGEERAKGNILERFSAQQFPDLHSELNLSSLELGDSALYFCASSVRGNTGELFFGEGSRLTVL.

This rearrangement joins TRBV15 to TRBJ2-3, with a possible D match to TRBD1 (6 bases). From germline, CDR1 is LNHNV and CDR2 YYDKDF (reference sequence). The CDR3 sequence is 17 residues long. Between the trimmed V and J ends, which lost 3 bases and 2 bases, there was a span of 18 bases. The CDR3 is CATSSSTGTQLTDTQYF. Written as DNA, the CDR3 is TGTGCCACCAGCAGCTCCACCGGGACACAGCTCACAGATACGCAGTATTTT. The full variable domain, with the rest looked up from reference TRBV15 and TRBJ2-3, is DAMVIQNPRYQVTQFGKPVTLSCSQTLNHNVMYWYQQKSSQAPKLLFHYYDKDFNNEADTPDNFQSRRPNTSFCFLDIRSPGLGDTAMYLCATSSSTGTQLTDTQYFGPGTRLTVL.

Only one count was recorded for this clone. The chain has TRBV7-8 and TRBJ2-3; D ambiguous. There are 12 residues in the CDR3. The V and J ends lost 1 base and 9 bases respectively, with 8 bases between them. Looked up from germline, CDR1 is SGHVS and CDR2 is FQNEAQ. This chain's CDR3 is CASSLDSGTQYF. The CDR3 DNA sequence: TGTGCCAGCAGCTTAGATTCCGGGACGCAGTATTTT.

The rearrangement joins TRBV19 to TRBJ1-3, with 8 bases identical to TRBD1. This CDR3 is 15 amino acids long. CDR1 is LNHDA, CDR2 SQIVND, per germline (reference sequence). Germline trimming cut 6 bases from V and 4 bases from J; bases unmatched to any gene: 8. The CDR3 loop is CASRTQGAEGNTIYF. The CDR3 nucleotides are TGTGCCAGTAGGACTCAGGGGGCCGAAGGAAACACCATATATTTT. Using reference TRBV19 and TRBJ1-3 for the parts outside the CDR3, the full variable domain is DGGITQSPKYLFRKEGQNVTLSCEQNLNHDAMYWYRQDPGQGLRLIYYSQIVNDFQKGDIAEGYSVSREKKESFPLTVTSAQKNPTAFYLCASRTQGAEGNTIYFGEGSWLTVV.

This clone showed up just once. The chain joins TRBV10-2 to TRBJ2-7, with TRBD2 matching 8 bases. Trimming removed 6 bases from V and 0 bases from J; junction bases left unmatched: 4. CDR1 is WSHSY, CDR2 SAAADI, per germline. CDR3 length equals 14 residues. Here the CDR3 reads CASREAGASYEQYF. CDR3 coding DNA: TGCGCCAGCAGGGAAGCGGGGGCCTCCTACGAGCAGTACTTC.

J is TRBJ2-7 and V is TRBV11-2; D gene uncertain. Germline V gives CDR1 SGHAT, CDR2 FQNNGV. V was shortened by 1 base and J by 2 bases, with 6 bases between the two germline ends. The CDR3 covers 13 residues. The CDR3 nucleotides read TGTGCCAGCAGCTTAGTCCTAGCCTACGAGCAGTACTTC. It specifies CASSLVLAYEQYF.

The chain combines TRBV5-1 with TRBJ2-3, with D unclear. The CDR3 runs 12 residues. V lost 0 bases and J lost 4, with 3 bases in between. Germline V CDR1 and CDR2: SGHRS, YFSETQ. CDR3 loop: CASSLVADTQYF. The CDR3 nucleotides read TGCGCCAGCAGCTTGGTGGCAGATACGCAGTATTTT.